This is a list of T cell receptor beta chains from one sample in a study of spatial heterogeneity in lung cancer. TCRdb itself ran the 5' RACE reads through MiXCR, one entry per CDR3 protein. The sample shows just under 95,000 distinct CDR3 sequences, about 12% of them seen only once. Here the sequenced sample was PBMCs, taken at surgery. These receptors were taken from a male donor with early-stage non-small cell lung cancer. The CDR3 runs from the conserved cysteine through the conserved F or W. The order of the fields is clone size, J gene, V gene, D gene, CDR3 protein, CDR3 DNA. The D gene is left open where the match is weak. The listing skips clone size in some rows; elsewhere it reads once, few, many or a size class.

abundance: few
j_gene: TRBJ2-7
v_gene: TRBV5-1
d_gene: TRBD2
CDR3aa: CASSLLAGGQYEQYF
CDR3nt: TGCGCCAGCAGCTTGTTAGCGGGGGGCCAGTACGAGCAGTACTTC

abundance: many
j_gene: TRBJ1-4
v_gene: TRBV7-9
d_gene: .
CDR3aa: CASSLRLGYEKLFF
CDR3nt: TGTGCCAGCAGCCTGCGTTTAGGGTATGAAAAACTGTTTTTT

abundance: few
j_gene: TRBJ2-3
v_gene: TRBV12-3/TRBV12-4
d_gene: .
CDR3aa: CASSLNGVFGGLPDTQYF
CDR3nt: TGTGCCAGCAGTTTAAACGGGGTTTTCGGGGGGCTCCCTGATACGCAGTATTTT

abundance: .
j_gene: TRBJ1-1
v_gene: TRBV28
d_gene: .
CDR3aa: CASNPQGSMNTEAFF
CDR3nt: TGTGCCAGCAATCCACAGGGCTCTATGAACACTGAAGCTTTCTTT

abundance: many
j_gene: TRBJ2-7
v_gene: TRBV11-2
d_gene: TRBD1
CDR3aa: CASSQTGISYEQYF
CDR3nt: TGTGCCAGCAGCCAGACAGGGATCTCCTACGAGCAGTACTTC

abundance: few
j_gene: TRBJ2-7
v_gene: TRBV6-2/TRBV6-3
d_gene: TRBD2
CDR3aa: CASSYLPSGNSYEQYF
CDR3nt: TGTGCCAGCAGTTACTTACCTAGCGGAAACTCCTACGAGCAGTACTTC

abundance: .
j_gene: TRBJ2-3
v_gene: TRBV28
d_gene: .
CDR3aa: CASSFPRLASTDTQYF
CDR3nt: TGTGCCAGCAGTTTTCCGAGACTCGCCTCCACAGATACGCAGTATTTT

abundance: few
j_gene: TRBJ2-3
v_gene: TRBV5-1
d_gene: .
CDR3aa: CASSLGTLPSTDTQYF
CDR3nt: TGCGCCAGCAGCTTGGGGACACTCCCTAGCACAGATACGCAGTATTTT

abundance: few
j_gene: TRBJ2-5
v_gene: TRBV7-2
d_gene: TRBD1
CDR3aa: CASSFDREETQYF
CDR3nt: TGTGCCAGCAGCTTCGACAGGGAAGAGACCCAGTACTTC

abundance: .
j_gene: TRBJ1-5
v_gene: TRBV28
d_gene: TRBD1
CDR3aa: CATTPISPGETGFGDSNQPQHF
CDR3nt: TGTGCCACCACACCGATCTCCCCAGGAGAGACAGGGTTTGGAGATAGCAATCAGCCCCAGCATTTT

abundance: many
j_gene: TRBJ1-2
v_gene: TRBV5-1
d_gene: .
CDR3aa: CASSLGPDYGYTF
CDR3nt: TGCGCCAGCAGCTTGGGACCAGACTATGGCTACACCTTC

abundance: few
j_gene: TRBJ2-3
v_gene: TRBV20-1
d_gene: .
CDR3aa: CSARAGTPWADTQYF
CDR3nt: TGCAGTGCGCGGGCAGGGACCCCCTGGGCAGATACGCAGTATTTT

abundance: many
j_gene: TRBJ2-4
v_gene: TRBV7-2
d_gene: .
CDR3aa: CASSLGSGTQNIQYF
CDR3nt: TGTGCCAGCAGCTTAGGCTCGGGAACCCAAAACATTCAGTACTTC

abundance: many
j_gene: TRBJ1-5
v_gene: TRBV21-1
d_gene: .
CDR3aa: CASSKAGQARYSNQPQHF
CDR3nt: TGTGCCAGCAGCAAGGCCGGACAGGCCCGATATAGCAATCAGCCCCAGCATTTT

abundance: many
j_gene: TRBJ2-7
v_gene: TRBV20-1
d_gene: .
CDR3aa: CSELNPSGEQYF
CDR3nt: TGCAGTGAACTTAACCCCTCGGGCGAGCAGTACTTC

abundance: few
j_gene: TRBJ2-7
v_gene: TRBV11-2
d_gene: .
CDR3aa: CASSPRLYEQYF
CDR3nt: TGTGCCAGCAGCCCGCGGCTCTACGAGCAGTACTTC

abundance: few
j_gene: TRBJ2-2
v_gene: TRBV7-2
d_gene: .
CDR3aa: CASSLASSPNTGELFF
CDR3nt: TGTGCCAGCAGCTTAGCCTCCAGCCCGAACACCGGGGAGCTGTTTTTT

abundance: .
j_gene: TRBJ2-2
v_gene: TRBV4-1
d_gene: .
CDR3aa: CASSLEVSVRFTGELFF
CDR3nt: TGCGCCAGCAGCCTTGAAGTTTCGGTGAGATTTACCGGGGAGCTGTTTTTT

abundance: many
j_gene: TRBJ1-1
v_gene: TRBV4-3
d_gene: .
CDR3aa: CASSQSRGIEAFF
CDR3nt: TGCGCCAGCAGCCAATCCCGCGGGATAGAAGCTTTCTTT

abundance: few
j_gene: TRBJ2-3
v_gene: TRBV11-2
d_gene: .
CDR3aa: CASSLVAGLDTQYF
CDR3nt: TGTGCCAGCAGCTTAGTTGCGGGACTAGATACGCAGTATTTT

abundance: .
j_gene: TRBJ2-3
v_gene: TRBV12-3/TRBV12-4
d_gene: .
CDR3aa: CASSYRSLGSTDTQYF
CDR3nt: TGTGCCAGCAGCTATCGGTCGTTGGGTAGCACAGATACGCAGTATTTT

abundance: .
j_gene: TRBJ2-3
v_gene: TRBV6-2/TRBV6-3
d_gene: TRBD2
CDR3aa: CASSTLWGSGSGSTDTQYF
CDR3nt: TGTGCCAGCAGCACCCTTTGGGGTAGCGGGAGTGGTAGCACAGATACGCAGTATTTT

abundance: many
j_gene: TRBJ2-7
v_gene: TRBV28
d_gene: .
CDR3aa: CASSIGRWQYF
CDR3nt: TGTGCCAGCAGTATAGGACGATGGCAGTACTTC

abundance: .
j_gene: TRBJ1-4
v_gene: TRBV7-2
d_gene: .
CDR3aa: CASSKDKDEKLFF
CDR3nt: TGTGCCAGCAGCAAGGACAAGGACGAAAAACTGTTTTTT

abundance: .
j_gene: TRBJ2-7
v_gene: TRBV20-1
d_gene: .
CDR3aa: CSAPRLGYEQYF
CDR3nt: TGCAGTGCCCCCCGGTTGGGCTACGAGCAGTACTTC

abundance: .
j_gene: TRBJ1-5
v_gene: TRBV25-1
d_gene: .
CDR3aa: CASRGTRYQPQHF
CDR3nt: TGTGCCAGCAGGGGAACAAGGTATCAGCCCCAGCATTTT

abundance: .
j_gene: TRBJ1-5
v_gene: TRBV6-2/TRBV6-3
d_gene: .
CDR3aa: CASRTGPGGQPQHF
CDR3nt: TGTGCCAGCAGAACCGGGCCCGGAGGACAGCCCCAGCATTTT

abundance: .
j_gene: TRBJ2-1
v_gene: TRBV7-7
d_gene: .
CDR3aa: CASSYNGGGEQFF
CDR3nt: TGTGCTAGCAGCTATAACGGGGGCGGCGAGCAGTTCTTC

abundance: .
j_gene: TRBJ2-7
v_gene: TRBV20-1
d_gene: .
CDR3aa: CSASAGPSYEQYF
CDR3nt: TGCAGTGCTAGTGCAGGTCCCTCCTACGAGCAGTACTTC